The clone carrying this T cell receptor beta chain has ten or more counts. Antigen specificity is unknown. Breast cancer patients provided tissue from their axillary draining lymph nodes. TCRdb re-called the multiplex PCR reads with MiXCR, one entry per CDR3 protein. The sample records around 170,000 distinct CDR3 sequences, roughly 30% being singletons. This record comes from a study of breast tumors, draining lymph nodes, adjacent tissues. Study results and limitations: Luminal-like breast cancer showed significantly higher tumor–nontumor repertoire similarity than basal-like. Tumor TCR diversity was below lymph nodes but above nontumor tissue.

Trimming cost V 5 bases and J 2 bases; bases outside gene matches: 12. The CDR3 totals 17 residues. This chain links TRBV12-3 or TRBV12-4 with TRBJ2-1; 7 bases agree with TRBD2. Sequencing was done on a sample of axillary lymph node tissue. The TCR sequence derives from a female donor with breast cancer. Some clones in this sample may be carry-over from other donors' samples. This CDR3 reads CASSPPGSGPTYNEQFF. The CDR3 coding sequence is TGTGCCAGCAGTCCCCCAGGTAGCGGGCCAACCTACAATGAGCAGTTCTTC.